The 9 T cell receptor beta chains reported below all come from one sample, sequenced in a study of OX40 agonist ivuxolimab in advanced cancers. The table came from immunoSEQ multiplex PCR; TCRdb's copy has only in-frame clones and leaves some out. Found here are about 93,000 clones, 94% of them singletons; the top ten hold about 2.6%. Sequenced material: CD4+ or CD8+ T cells sorted from blood, taken in a trial of the OX40 agonist ivuxolimab. These receptor sequences come from an adult with an advanced solid tumor such as melanoma, head and neck, liver or kidney cancer.

In its sample, this clone was seen once. The V call is TRBV20-1, the J call TRBJ2-7; 7 bases fit TRBD1. This CDR3 has 11 residues. Unmatched junction bases numbered 1, after V lost 5 bases and J lost 3 bases. Germline values: CDR1 DFQATT, CDR2 SNEGSKA (reference sequence). The CDR3 loop reads CSAGTDYEQYF. DNA for the CDR3: TGCAGTGCTGGGACAGACTACGAGCAGTACTTC.

The chain carries TRBV29-1 and TRBJ1-2, with D hard to call. Trimming shortened V by 3 bases and J by 7 bases, and 12 bases separated the two germline ends. Looked up from germline, CDR1 is SQVTM and CDR2 is ANQGSEA. This CDR3 is 12 amino acids long. CDR3 loop: CSVDRGEAGYTF. The CDR3 region has the DNA TGCAGCGTTGACCGGGGAGAGGCTGGCTACACCTTC.

This clone was counted a single time. The J gene is TRBJ2-1, the V gene TRBV5-4, with unresolved D. V was trimmed by 0 bases and J by 10 bases, leaving 8 bases between them. CDR1 is SGHNT and CDR2 is YYREEE in the germline V gene (reference sequence). CDR3 size: 12 residues. The CDR3 sequence: CASSLGLGEQFF. The CDR3 coding sequence is TGTGCCAGCAGCTTGGGGTTGGGGGAGCAGTTCTTC.

Written as DNA, the CDR3 is TGTGCCAGTAGTATTTCGTGGGAAGGAGGGTTACGGGGCTACACCTTC. This gives the protein CASSISWEGGLRGYTF. The genes are TRBV19 and TRBJ1-2; no reliable D call. V lost 3 bases, J lost 8 bases, and 22 bases lay in between. Germline CDR1 and CDR2: LNHDA and SQIVND (reference sequence). This CDR3 has 16 residues.

The chain is built from TRBV11-2 and TRBJ2-3; no reliable D call. Germline CDR1 reads SGHAT; CDR2 reads FQNNGV. V lost 1 base, J lost 6 bases, and 11 bases lay in between. The length of the CDR3 is 14 residues. The CDR3 DNA is TGTGCCAGCAGCTTAGTAGCCACGCCTGATACGCAGTATTTT. Translating it yields CASSLVATPDTQYF.

This clone was seen only a few times. This chain links TRBV10-2 with TRBJ1-5; 8 nucleotides match TRBD1. CDR1 is WSHSY and CDR2 is SAAADI in the germline V gene. With V trimmed by 6 bases and J by 2 bases, 0 bases remained unmatched. The CDR3 runs to 13 residues. The CDR3 spells CASRDRGNQPQHF. The CDR3 DNA sequence: TGCGCCAGCAGGGACAGGGGCAATCAGCCCCAGCATTTT.

The chain links TRBV9 to TRBJ1-2; no clear D gene. V lost 3 bases, J lost 4 bases, and 10 bases lay in between. Germline V lookup: CDR1 SGDLS, CDR2 YYNGEE. The CDR3 spans 13 residues. CDR3 sequence: CASSGGKTYGYTF. In DNA, the CDR3 is TGTGCCAGCAGCGGGGGTAAGACCTATGGCTACACCTTC.

The chain carries TRBV9 and TRBJ2-3; 8 nucleotides align to TRBD2. Germline V gene data show CDR1 as SGDLS and CDR2 as YYNGEE. The CDR3 runs 15 residues. V gave up 2 bases and J gave up 3 bases; unmatched junction bases: 5. DNA of the CDR3: TGTGCCAGCAGCGTCGGGGGGGGGCCGACAGATACGCAGTATTTT. It codes for CASSVGGGPTDTQYF.

This chain joins TRBV19 and TRBJ2-3; perhaps D is TRBD1 or TRBD2 (5 bases each). This CDR3 is built from 15 residues. Between the trimmed V and J ends, which lost 3 bases and 4 bases, there was a span of 14 bases. Germline lookup yields CDR1 LNHDA and CDR2 SQIVND (reference sequence). CDR3 loop: CASSIGSGAADTQYF. For the CDR3, the DNA is TGTGCCAGTAGTATTGGGTCCGGGGCCGCAGATACGCAGTATTTT.